A single sample gave rise to the 18 T cell receptor beta chains below, sequenced in a study of technical replicates of blood from a few donors. Profiled with immunoSEQ multiplex PCR; TCRdb holds only in-frame clones, not every one. The sample comprises tens of thousands of clones, 93% of which are singletons, and approximately 0.22% rests with the top ten. The sequenced material came from T cells isolated from PBMCs. These receptors were collected from a human donor in good health.

This chain uses TRBV7-9 with TRBJ2-6; perhaps TRBD1 as D (5 bases). Germline CDR1 is SEHNR and CDR2 is FQNEAQ (reference sequence). V lost 5 bases and J 6 bases, leaving 17 bases between the germline ends. This CDR3 spans 16 amino acids. CDR3 bases: TGTGCCAGCAGCCTCCTGGACCTAGGGGTGGCCAACGTCCTGACTTTC. Translation gives CASSLLDLGVANVLTF. Looking up the rest from reference TRBV7-9 and TRBJ2-6 gives the full variable domain: DTGVSQNPRHKITKRGQNVTFRCDPISEHNRLYWYRQTLGQGPEFLTYFQNEAQLEKSRLLSDRFSAERPKGSFSTLEIQRTEQGDSAMYLCASSLLDLGVANVLTFGAGSRLTVL.

The chain carries TRBV28 and TRBJ1-5, with D maybe TRBD1 (6 bases). Between the trimmed V and J ends, which lost 2 bases and 8 bases, there was a span of 10 bases. The germline gives CDR1 MDHEN, CDR2 SYDVKM. The CDR3 loop spans 13 amino acids. This chain's CDR3 is CASSLGGLEPQHF. The CDR3 nucleotides are TGTGCCAGCAGTTTAGGGGGCCTGGAGCCCCAGCATTTT.

This clone was observed a single time. This chain uses TRBV28 with TRBJ2-1, with a tentative D call TRBD2 (6 bases). Germline CDR1 reads MDHEN; CDR2 reads SYDVKM. Trimming stripped 1 base from V and 4 bases from J, with 8 bases between. The CDR3 is 14 residues long. The CDR3 region is CASSLFGGYNEQFF. Written as DNA, the CDR3 is TGTGCCAGCAGTTTATTTGGGGGGTACAATGAGCAGTTCTTC.

The chain couples TRBV7-3 to TRBJ2-3; D is perhaps TRBD2 (5 bases). CDR1 is SGHTA and CDR2 is FQGTGA in the germline V gene. The CDR3 contains 18 residues. The V end was cut by 1 base, the J end by 2 bases, with 19 bases between. CDR3 nucleotide sequence: TGTGCCAGCAGCTTAAATCCCCCGGGATCGGGCACCACAGATACGCAGTATTTT. This sequence encodes CASSLNPPGSGTTDTQYF.

The V call is TRBV7-6, the J call TRBJ2-7; TRBD2 matches at 7 bases. CDR1 is SGHVS and CDR2 is FNYEAQ in the germline V gene. With 4 bases clipped from V and 6 bases from J, the junction kept 6 bases outside the gene matches. The CDR3 is made up of 13 amino acids. The CDR3 region is CASSSGLESEQYF. CDR3 bases: TGTGCCAGCAGCTCCGGACTAGAGTCCGAGCAGTACTTC. The variable domain in full, with the rest retrieved from reference TRBV7-6 and TRBJ2-7, is GAGVSQSPRYKVTKRGQDVALRCDPISGHVSLYWYRQALGQGPEFLTYFNYEAQQDKSGLPNDRFSAERPEGSISTLTIQRTEQRDSAMYRCASSSGLESEQYFGPGTRLTVT.

The chain links TRBV5-8 to TRBJ1-2; D not resolved. Germline lookup yields CDR1 SGHTS and CDR2 YDEGEE. The ends were cut back, 3 bases at V and 1 base at J, with 7 bases in the middle. This CDR3 comprises 13 residues. CDR3 sequence reads: CASSWADNYGYTF. The CDR3 DNA reads as TGTGCCAGCAGCTGGGCTGATAACTATGGCTACACCTTC.

V and J are TRBV5-1 and TRBJ2-7; maybe TRBD2 (5 bases). Germline V gene lookup returns CDR1 SGHRS and CDR2 YFSETQ. The CDR3 is 14 amino acids. V lost 0 bases and J lost 0, with 7 bases in between. CDR3 residues: CASSLGADSYEQYF. The CDR3 DNA reads as TGCGCCAGCAGCTTGGGAGCGGACTCCTACGAGCAGTACTTC.

The chain is built from TRBV5-1 and TRBJ2-1; 9 bases agree with TRBD2. With 3 bases clipped from V and 8 bases from J, the junction kept 9 bases outside the gene matches. CDR3 length: 15 amino acids. Germline CDR1 reads SGHRS; CDR2 reads YFSETQ. In DNA, the CDR3 is TGCGCCAGCAGCTGGATAGCGGGAGTTGGCGATGAGCAGTTCTTC. Amino acids: CASSWIAGVGDEQFF. Combining the CDR3 with reference TRBV5-1 and TRBJ2-1 gives the whole variable domain KAGVTQTPRYLIKTRGQQVTLSCSPISGHRSVSWYQQTPGQGLQFLFEYFSETQRNKGNFPGRFSGRQFSNSRSEMNVSTLELGDSALYLCASSWIAGVGDEQFFGPGTRLTVL.

This clone was detected only once. The genes are TRBV7-2 and TRBJ2-5; perhaps TRBD1 as D (6 bases). The length of the CDR3 is 13 residues. CDR1 is SGHTA and CDR2 is FQGNSA in the germline V gene. With 7 bases removed from V and 2 bases from J, the gap between germline ends came to 11 bases. The CDR3 DNA reads TGTGCCAGCACCCGGACAGAGCAAGAGACCCAGTACTTC. Its translation: CASTRTEQETQYF.

This clone was counted a single time. The CDR3 sequence: CASSLFDEQYF. In nucleotides, the CDR3 is TGTGCCAGCAGTTTATTCGACGAGCAGTACTTC. The chain couples TRBV28 to TRBJ2-7, with D uncertain. CDR1 is MDHEN, CDR2 SYDVKM, per germline. The CDR3 loop spans 11 amino acids. V was cut by 1 base and J by 5 bases, with 3 bases left in between.

V and J are TRBV30 and TRBJ1-4; D is unresolved. Trimming took 3 bases from V and 3 from J, leaving 8 bases between them. Germline V lookup: CDR1 GTSNPN, CDR2 SVGIG (reference sequence). The CDR3 runs 13 residues. CDR3 bases: TGTGCCTGGAGGAGGCAGCCTAATGAAAAACTGTTTTTT. As protein: CAWRRQPNEKLFF.

This clone was counted a single time. V usage is TRBV7-9 and J usage is TRBJ1-2, with D possibly being TRBD1 (6 bases). CDR3 length: 16 amino acids. V gave up 4 bases and J gave up 4 bases, with 19 bases separating them. Looked up from germline, CDR1 is SEHNR and CDR2 is FQNEAQ (reference sequence). The CDR3 region has the DNA TGTGCCAGCAGCTCCCCTCGGACAGAGCGGAGCTATGGCTACACCTTC. Encoded protein: CASSSPRTERSYGYTF.

This CDR3 reads CASQYREYHTEAFF. CDR3 coding DNA: TGTGCCAGCCAGTACAGGGAATATCACACTGAAGCTTTCTTT. The chain recombines TRBV6-1 with TRBJ1-1; a weak D match, TRBD1 (6 bases). The CDR3 sequence is 14 residues long. The V gene's germline CDR1 is MNHNS and CDR2 SASEGT. V lost 8 bases to trimming and J lost 3 bases, with 16 bases between them.

The chain employs TRBV18 and TRBJ1-1; 7 nucleotides agree with TRBD1. Germline loops: CDR1 KGHSH, CDR2 LQKENI. J lost 1 base, V lost 3 bases, and 5 bases had no gene match. This CDR3 is 15 amino acids long. The CDR3 loop is CASSPLQGPNTEAFF. In DNA, the CDR3 is TGTGCCAGCTCACCGCTACAGGGGCCGAACACTGAAGCTTTCTTT.

The chain joins TRBV27 to TRBJ1-6, with TRBD1 matching 7 bases. The CDR3 runs to 18 residues. J gave up 1 base and V 3 bases, and 9 bases lay outside the gene matches. Per germline, CDR1 MNHEY and CDR2 SMNVEV (reference sequence). CDR3 sequence: CASSFLVPGGSYNSPLHF. In DNA form, the CDR3 reads TGTGCCAGCAGTTTCCTTGTTCCAGGGGGTTCCTATAATTCACCCCTCCACTTT.

The V and J genes are TRBV30 and TRBJ2-3; no clear D gene. The CDR3 has 14 amino acids. V was cut by 0 bases and J by 0 bases, with 7 bases left in between. Looked up from germline, CDR1 is GTSNPN and CDR2 is SVGIG (reference sequence). The CDR3 protein is CAWSVRASTDTQYF. The CDR3 bases are TGTGCCTGGAGTGTACGAGCTAGCACAGATACGCAGTATTTT.

The chain uses TRBV7-9 and TRBJ2-7, with TRBD2 identical over 14 bases. Unmatched junction bases numbered 8, after V lost 8 bases and J lost 5 bases. From germline, CDR1 is SEHNR and CDR2 FQNEAQ (reference sequence). This CDR3 contains 15 residues. Here the CDR3 reads CASERTSGRNNEQYF. Written as DNA, the CDR3 is TGTGCCAGCGAGAGGACTAGCGGGAGGAACAACGAGCAGTACTTC.

The chain recombines TRBV11-1 with TRBJ1-1; possibly TRBD1 for D (5 bases). The length of the CDR3 is 14 residues. V shed 1 base and J shed 5 bases, with 11 bases lying between them. CDR1 is SGHAT and CDR2 is FQDESV in the germline V gene (reference sequence). Written as DNA, the CDR3 is TGTGCCAGCAGCTTAGAGGAGGGACTAACTGAAGCTTTCTTT. Translating gives CASSLEEGLTEAFF.